This record concerns one T cell receptor (beta chain) sequence. The entry originates in a study of T cell responses to AZD1222 COVID-19 vaccine. Germline V gene data show CDR1 as MDHEN and CDR2 as SYDVKM. V was pared by 10 bases and J by 4 bases, with 11 bases between. This CDR3 has 11 residues. Only in-frame clones appear in the TCRdb table, and some are missing; sequencing was by immunoSEQ multiplex PCR. This table holds 17,000 or so clones, 85% to 90% found once. This clonotype was obtained from an adult who received the AZD1222 COVID-19 vaccine. V is TRBV28 and J is TRBJ2-7; TRBD2 might be the D (5 bases). The source was peripheral blood, collected 28 days after the second AZD1222 dose. CDR3 amino acids: CATATGYEQYF. The CDR3 DNA is TGTGCCACCGCCACGGGGTACGAGCAGTACTTC. The full variable domain, rest sourced from reference TRBV28 and TRBJ2-7, is DVKVTQSSRYLVKRTGEKVFLECVQDMDHENMFWYRQDPGLGLRLIYFSYDVKMKEKGDIPEGYSVSREKKERFSLILESASTNQTSMYLCATATGYEQYFGPGTRLTVT.